This TCR beta chain was captured in a study of T cell responses to AZD1222 COVID-19 vaccine. Background on the study: Second doses at about 4 or about 12 weeks were pooled. Findings and limits, study-wide: Repertoire sampling occurred only after the peak T cell response. Clonal diversity was possibly underestimated, and the donors were mostly white British, with more females. With two AZD1222 doses given, Spike-specific TCR breadth and depth both rose.

In the case of this clone: The antigen is not known.

Germline assignment: CDR1 KGHDR and CDR2 SFDVKD. This CDR3 spans 15 amino acids. Trimming took 9 bases from V and 0 from J, leaving 14 bases between them. Only in-frame clones appear in the TCRdb table, and some are missing; sequencing was by immunoSEQ multiplex PCR. In the table there are approximately 89,000 clones, roughly 90% of which are singletons. The chain carries TRBV24-1 and TRBJ1-5, with D possibly matching TRBD1 (5 bases). This receptor was identified in an adult in good health. This material consisted of peripheral blood, taken on day 0 of AZD1222 vaccination. The CDR3 here is CATGTAKYSNQPQHF. DNA of the CDR3: TGTGCCACCGGGACGGCAAAATATAGCAATCAGCCCCAGCATTTT.